These 13 T cell receptor beta chains came from one sample sequenced in a study of blood T cell repertoires in COVID-19. Method: immunoSEQ multiplex PCR; TCRdb's copy keeps in-frame clones and lacks some. The table lists more than 200,000 clones, approximately 86% of them singletons. The sample consisted of PBMCs or T cells enriched from blood (not recorded which). These receptors came from a woman aged 45-65 years who had recovered from COVID-19.

V and J are TRBV11-2 and TRBJ2-1; D is uncertain. This CDR3 spans 16 amino acids. CDR1 and CDR2 (germline): SGHAT, FQNNGV. Trimming shortened V by 1 base and J by 5 bases, and 15 bases separated the two germline ends. The CDR3 sequence: CASSLVYRLEDNEQFF. For the CDR3, the DNA is TGTGCCAGCAGCTTAGTATATCGGCTAGAAGACAATGAGCAGTTCTTC.

The chain combines TRBV6-2 or TRBV6-3 with TRBJ2-7, with 11 bases identical to TRBD2. The CDR3 runs to 16 residues. V lost 2 bases and J lost 3; bases outside the gene matches: 6. Germline V gene data show CDR1 as MNHEY and CDR2 as SVGEGT. CDR3 residues: CASSYSLLAGDYEQYF. CDR3 nucleotides: TGTGCCAGCAGTTACAGTTTACTAGCGGGAGACTACGAGCAGTACTTC.

This chain links TRBV5-1 with TRBJ2-1; possible D gene TRBD1, 6 bases. The CDR3 is 17 residues long. The V end was cut by 3 bases, the J end by 1 base, with 17 bases between. The germline V gene has CDR1 SGHRS and CDR2 YFSETQ. The CDR3 sequence: CASSSQAQGGSYNEQFF. In DNA, the CDR3 is TGCGCCAGCAGCTCGCAAGCACAGGGTGGATCCTACAATGAGCAGTTCTTC.

The chain is built from TRBV25-1 and TRBJ2-7, with 10 bases that match TRBD1. The V and J ends lost 5 bases and 0 bases, in that order; junction bases with no gene match: 7. Germline V gives CDR1 MGHDK, CDR2 SYGVNS. CDR3 length: 16 residues. The CDR3 reads CASSLPGQGSSYEQYF. The CDR3 region has the DNA TGTGCCAGCAGTCTACCGGGACAGGGGAGCTCCTACGAGCAGTACTTC.

The chain has TRBV5-4 and TRBJ1-1, with TRBD1 as a possible D gene (6 bases). This CDR3 contains 15 residues. Deletions cut 2 bases from V and 2 bases from J, with 13 bases between. Per germline, CDR1 SGHNT and CDR2 YYREEE (reference sequence). CDR3 coding DNA: TGTGCCAGCAGCTTCCCAAACAGGGCAAACACTGAAGCTTTCTTT. As protein: CASSFPNRANTEAFF.

CDR3 sequence (DNA): TGTGCCAGCAGCCCTACGGCTAGCGGAGGCACAGATACGCAGTATTTT. Its translation is CASSPTASGGTDTQYF. This chain uses TRBV7-2 with TRBJ2-3, with TRBD2 identical over 7 bases. The CDR3 contains 16 residues. Germline V CDR1 and CDR2: SGHTA, FQGNSA. The junction had 9 bases not matched to a gene; V was cut back by 5 bases and J by 1 base.

The genes are TRBV7-3 and TRBJ2-1, with TRBD2 matching 7 bases. J gave up 8 bases and V 5 bases, and 15 bases lay outside the gene matches. Germline CDR1 SGHTA, CDR2 FQGTGA. This CDR3 contains 16 residues. The CDR3 DNA follows: TGTGCCAGCAGCCCCACGGGCGGGGGTAGGTCGGATGAGCAGTTCTTC. Its translation: CASSPTGGGRSDEQFF.

The chain combines TRBV3-1 (or the pseudogene TRBV3-2) with TRBJ1-2, with 7 bases identical to TRBD1. Germline loops: CDR1 LGHDT, CDR2 YNNKEL (reference sequence). With V trimmed by 3 bases and J by 8 bases, 12 bases remained unmatched. This CDR3 is 15 amino acids long. The CDR3 reads CASSQGMGQPQGYTF. As DNA, the CDR3 is TGTGCCAGCAGCCAGGGGATGGGACAGCCCCAAGGCTACACCTTC.

Notes on this clone: Other DNA sequences from this sample encode an identical CDR3 as well. CDR3: CASSTGYEQYF. The CDR3 nucleotides read TGTGCCAGCAGTACAGGTTACGAGCAGTACTTC. This chain connects TRBV2 to TRBJ2-7; tentatively, D is TRBD1 (5 bases). This CDR3 is built from 11 residues. Trimming took off 5 bases at V and 4 bases at J, with 6 bases between the two ends. From germline, CDR1 is SNHLY and CDR2 FYNNEI.

This clone has only a few counts. The rearrangement uses TRBV30 and TRBJ1-6; D possibly corresponds to TRBD1 (5 bases). CDR1 GTSNPN and CDR2 SVGIG come from the germline V gene (reference sequence). The V gene lost 2 bases and the J gene lost 5 bases, with 7 bases spanning the gap. CDR3 length: 13 residues. The CDR3 sequence: CAWSLTDNSPLHF. The DNA for the CDR3 is TGTGCCTGGAGTTTGACAGATAATTCACCCCTCCACTTT.

This chain connects TRBV24-1 to TRBJ2-3; D is perhaps TRBD1 (6 bases). The germline V gene has CDR1 KGHDR and CDR2 SFDVKD. Deletions cut 6 bases from V and 5 bases from J, with 11 bases between. The CDR3 runs to 13 residues. This chain's CDR3 is CATSQTGVDTQYF. The CDR3 nucleotides are TGTGCCACCAGTCAGACAGGAGTAGATACGCAGTATTTT.

The chain has TRBV6-5 and TRBJ2-7; D ambiguous. Between the trimmed V and J ends, which lost 2 bases and 1 base, there was a span of 12 bases. There are 15 residues in the CDR3. Germline V CDR1 and CDR2: MNHEY, SVGAGI. The CDR3 protein is CASSYDYDNSYEQYF. CDR3 in DNA: TGTGCCAGCAGTTACGATTACGACAATTCCTACGAGCAGTACTTC.

The rearrangement links TRBV7-6 to TRBJ2-2, with 7 bases that match TRBD1. The CDR3 is made up of 14 amino acids. Germline V CDR1 and CDR2: SGHVS, FNYEAQ. The trim removed 5 bases at V and 6 bases at J, leaving 6 bases unmatched. This chain's CDR3 is CASSVQTGPGELFF. The CDR3 nucleotides read TGTGCCAGCAGCGTACAGACAGGGCCCGGGGAGCTGTTTTTT.